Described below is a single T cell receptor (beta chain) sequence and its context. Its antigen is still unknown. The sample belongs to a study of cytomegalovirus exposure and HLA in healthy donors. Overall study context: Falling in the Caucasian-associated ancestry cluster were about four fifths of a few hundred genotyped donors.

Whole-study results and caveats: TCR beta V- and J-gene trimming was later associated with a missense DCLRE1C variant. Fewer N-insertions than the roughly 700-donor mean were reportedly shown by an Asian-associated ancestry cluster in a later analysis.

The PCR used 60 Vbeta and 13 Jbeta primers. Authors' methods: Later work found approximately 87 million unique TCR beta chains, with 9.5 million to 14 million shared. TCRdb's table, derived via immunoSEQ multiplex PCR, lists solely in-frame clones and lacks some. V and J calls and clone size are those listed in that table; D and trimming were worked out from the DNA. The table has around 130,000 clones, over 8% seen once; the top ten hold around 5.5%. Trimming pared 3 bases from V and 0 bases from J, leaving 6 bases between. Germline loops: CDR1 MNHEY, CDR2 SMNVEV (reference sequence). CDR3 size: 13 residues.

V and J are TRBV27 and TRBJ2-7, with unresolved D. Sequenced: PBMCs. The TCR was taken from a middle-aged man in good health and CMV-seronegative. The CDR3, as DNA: TGTGCCAGCAGTTTTGAGAGCTCCTACGAGCAGTACTTC. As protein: CASSFESSYEQYF.